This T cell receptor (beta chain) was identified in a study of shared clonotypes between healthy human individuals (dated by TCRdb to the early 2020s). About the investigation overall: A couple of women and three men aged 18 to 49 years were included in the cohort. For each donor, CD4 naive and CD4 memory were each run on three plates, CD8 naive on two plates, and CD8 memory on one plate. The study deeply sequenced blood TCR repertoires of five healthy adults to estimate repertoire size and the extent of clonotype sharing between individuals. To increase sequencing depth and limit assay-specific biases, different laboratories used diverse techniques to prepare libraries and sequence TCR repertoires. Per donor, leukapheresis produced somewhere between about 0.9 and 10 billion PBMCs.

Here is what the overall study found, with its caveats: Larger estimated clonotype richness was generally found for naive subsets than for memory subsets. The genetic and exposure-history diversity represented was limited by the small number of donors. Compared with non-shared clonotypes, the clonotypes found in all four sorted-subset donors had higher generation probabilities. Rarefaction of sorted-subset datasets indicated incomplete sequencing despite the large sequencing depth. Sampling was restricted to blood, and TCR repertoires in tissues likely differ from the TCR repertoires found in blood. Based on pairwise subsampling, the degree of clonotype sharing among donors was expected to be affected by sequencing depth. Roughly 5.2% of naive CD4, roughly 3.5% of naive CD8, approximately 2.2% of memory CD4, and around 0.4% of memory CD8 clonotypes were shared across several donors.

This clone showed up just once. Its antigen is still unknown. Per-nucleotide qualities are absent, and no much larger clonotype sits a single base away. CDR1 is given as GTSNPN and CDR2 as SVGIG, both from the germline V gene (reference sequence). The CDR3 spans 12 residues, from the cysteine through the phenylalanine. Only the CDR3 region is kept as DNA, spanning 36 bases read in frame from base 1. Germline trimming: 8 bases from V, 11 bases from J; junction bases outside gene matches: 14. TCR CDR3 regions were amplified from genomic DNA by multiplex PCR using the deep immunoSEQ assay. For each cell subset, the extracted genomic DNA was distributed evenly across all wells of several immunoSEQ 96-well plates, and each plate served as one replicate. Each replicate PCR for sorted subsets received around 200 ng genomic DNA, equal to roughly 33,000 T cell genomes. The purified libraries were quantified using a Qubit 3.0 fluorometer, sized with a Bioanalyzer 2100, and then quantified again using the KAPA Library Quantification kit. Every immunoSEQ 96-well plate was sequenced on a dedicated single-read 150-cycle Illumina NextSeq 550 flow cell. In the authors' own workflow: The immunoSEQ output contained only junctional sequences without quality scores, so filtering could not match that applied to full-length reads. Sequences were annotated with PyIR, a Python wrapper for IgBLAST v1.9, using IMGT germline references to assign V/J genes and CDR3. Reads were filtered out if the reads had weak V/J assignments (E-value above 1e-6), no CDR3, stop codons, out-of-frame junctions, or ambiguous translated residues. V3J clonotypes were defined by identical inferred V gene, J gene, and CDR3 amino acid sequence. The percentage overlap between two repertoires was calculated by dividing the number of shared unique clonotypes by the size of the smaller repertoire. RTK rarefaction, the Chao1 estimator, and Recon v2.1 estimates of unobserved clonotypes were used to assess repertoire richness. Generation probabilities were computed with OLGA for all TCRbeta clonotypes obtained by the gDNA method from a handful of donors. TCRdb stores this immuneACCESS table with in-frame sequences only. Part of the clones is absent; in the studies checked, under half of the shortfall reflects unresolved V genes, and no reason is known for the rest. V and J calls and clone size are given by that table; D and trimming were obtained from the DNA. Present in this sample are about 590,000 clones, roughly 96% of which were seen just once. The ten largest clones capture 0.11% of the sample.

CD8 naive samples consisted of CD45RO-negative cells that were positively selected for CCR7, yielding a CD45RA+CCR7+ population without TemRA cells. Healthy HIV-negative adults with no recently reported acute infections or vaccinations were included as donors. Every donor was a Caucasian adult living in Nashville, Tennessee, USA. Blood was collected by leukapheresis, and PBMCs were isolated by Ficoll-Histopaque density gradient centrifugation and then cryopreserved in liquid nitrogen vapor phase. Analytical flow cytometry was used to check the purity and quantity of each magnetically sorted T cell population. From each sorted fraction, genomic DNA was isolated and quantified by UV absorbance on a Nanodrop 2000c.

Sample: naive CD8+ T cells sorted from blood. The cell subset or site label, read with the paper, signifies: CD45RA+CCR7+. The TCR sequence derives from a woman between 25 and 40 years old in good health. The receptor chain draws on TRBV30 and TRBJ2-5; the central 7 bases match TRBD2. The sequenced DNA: TGTGCCAGCAAGACTAGCCGAGGTGAGCAGTACTTC. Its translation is CASKTSRGEQYF. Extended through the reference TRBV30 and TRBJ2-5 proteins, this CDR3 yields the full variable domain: SQTIHQWPATLVQPVGSPLSLECTVEGTSNPNLYWYRQAAGRGLQLLFYSVGIGQISSEVPQNLSASRPQDRQFILSSKKLLLSDSGFYLCASKTSRGEQYFGPGTRLLVL.